Below, one T cell receptor (beta chain) is given with its context. Its specificity is not known. This entry belongs to a study of T cell repertoires in cytomegalovirus infection. The wider study: Public TCR beta signatures marked donors with CMV infection and the matching HLA. General study points: Predominance within the ex vivo response was attributable to HLA-C-restricted CMV-specific TCR beta clonotypes. Totalled public TCR beta family frequency picked out people who carried CMV plus the relevant HLA.

A single record per CDR3 protein comes from TCRdb applying MiXCR to the reads. The table lists over 250,000 distinct CDR3 sequences, more than 20% of them singletons. The CDR3 runs 17 residues. Looked up from germline, CDR1 is SEHNR and CDR2 is FQNEAQ (reference sequence). Trimming removed 1 base at V and 6 bases at J, with 20 bases between. The sequencing sample was made of PBMCs. This TCR was sampled from a human donor in good health (CMV status not recorded). Some clones in this sample may be carry-over from other donors' samples. The chain has TRBV7-9 and TRBJ2-3; D is perhaps TRBD2 (5 bases). The CDR3 region is CASSLDASGSPRDTQYF. CDR3 nucleotides: TGTGCCAGCAGCTTAGACGCGTCGGGATCCCCACGGGATACGCAGTATTTT.